The 19 T cell receptor beta chains presented below share a single source sample, sequenced in a study of blood T cell repertoires in COVID-19. Generated by immunoSEQ multiplex PCR, the TCRdb table keeps only in-frame clones and is missing some. The sample contains a few hundred thousand clones, approximately 88% of which appear only once. Material: peripheral blood. The receptors were gathered from a woman in her 70s with COVID-19, enrolled during active disease.

The CDR3 coding sequence is TGCGCCAGCAGCTTGGAGTCTAGCGGGAAATACGAGCAGTACTTC. This sequence encodes CASSLESSGKYEQYF. The chain couples TRBV5-1 to TRBJ2-7; the match to TRBD2 covers 9 bases. Germline V lookup: CDR1 SGHRS, CDR2 YFSETQ. CDR3 size: 15 residues. J gave up 4 bases and V 0 bases, and 5 bases lay outside the gene matches.

V is TRBV11-2 and J is TRBJ1-1, with 7 nucleotides matching TRBD1. With V trimmed by 2 bases and J by 0 bases, 3 bases remained unmatched. Germline V CDR1 and CDR2: SGHAT, FQNNGV. The CDR3 totals 15 residues. The DNA of the CDR3 is TGTGCCAGCAGCTTACTACAGGGGCTGAACACTGAAGCTTTCTTT. Protein: CASSLLQGLNTEAFF.

The V call is TRBV5-1, the J call TRBJ2-6; possible D gene TRBD2, 6 bases. V lost 6 bases and J 2 bases, leaving 9 bases between the germline ends. CDR3 length: 14 residues. Germline assignment: CDR1 SGHRS and CDR2 YFSETQ. The CDR3 DNA is TGCGCCAGCAACGGCGGGGCTGGGGCCAACGTCCTGACTTTC. Translated: CASNGGAGANVLTF.

The J gene is TRBJ1-1, the V gene TRBV7-2; 8 positions agree with TRBD1. Germline loops: CDR1 SGHTA, CDR2 FQGNSA. With V trimmed by 3 bases and J by 4 bases, 7 bases remained unmatched. This CDR3 region has 15 residues. CDR3 DNA sequence: TGTGCCAGCAGCTTTTCAGGGGGCCGGGGCACTGAAGCTTTCTTT. As protein: CASSFSGGRGTEAFF.

This clone was picked up one time. The rearrangement uses TRBV7-3 and TRBJ1-6; D gene uncertain. This CDR3 has 15 residues. From germline, CDR1 is SGHTA and CDR2 FQGTGA. V was pared by 6 bases and J by 4 bases, with 13 bases between. CDR3 bases: TGTGCCAGCAGTTCATCGAGGGTGTATAATTCACCCCTCCACTTT. Translated, it gives CASSSSRVYNSPLHF.

The chain joins TRBV5-1 to TRBJ2-7; 8 bases are a match to TRBD1. The CDR3 runs 13 residues. The V gene end was trimmed by 9 bases and the J gene end by 6 bases; junction bases not matched to a gene: 11. Germline loops: CDR1 SGHRS, CDR2 YFSETQ. DNA for the CDR3: TGCGCCACTCAGACCGGACAGGGTGGCGAGCAGTACTTC. It encodes CATQTGQGGEQYF. Together with reference TRBV5-1 and TRBJ2-7, the CDR3 gives the full variable domain: KAGVTQTPRYLIKTRGQQVTLSCSPISGHRSVSWYQQTPGQGLQFLFEYFSETQRNKGNFPGRFSGRQFSNSRSEMNVSTLELGDSALYLCATQTGQGGEQYFGPGTRLTVT.

The chain uses TRBV12-5 and TRBJ2-1; 7 bases are shared with TRBD1. Trimming removed 11 bases from V and 4 bases from J; junction bases left unmatched: 11. Germline CDR1 and CDR2: LGHNT and FRNRAP. The CDR3 contains 14 residues. This CDR3 reads CASETGSLYNEQFF. CDR3 sequence (DNA): TGTGCTTCCGAGACAGGGTCCCTGTACAATGAGCAGTTCTTC.

The genes are TRBV5-4 and TRBJ1-2; a weak D match, TRBD1 (5 bases). This CDR3 contains 15 residues. Trimming cost V 0 bases and J 5 bases, with 14 bases left between them. CDR1 and CDR2 from the germline V gene are SGHNT and YYREEE (reference sequence). The CDR3 bases are TGTGCCAGCAGCTTGGTCGCAGGGTTAAAGTATGGCTACACCTTC. Protein sequence: CASSLVAGLKYGYTF. Filled out from reference TRBV5-4 and TRBJ1-2, the complete variable domain reads ETGVTQSPTHLIKTRGQQVTLRCSSQSGHNTVSWYQQALGQGPQFIFQYYREEENGRGNFPPRFSGLQFPNYSSELNVNALELDDSALYLCASSLVAGLKYGYTFGSGTRLTVV.

This chain joins TRBV28 and TRBJ2-5; possibly TRBD1 for D (5 bases). V shed 6 bases and J shed 4 bases, with 9 bases lying between them. The CDR3 sequence is 12 residues long. Germline loops: CDR1 MDHEN, CDR2 SYDVKM. The CDR3 DNA follows: TGTGCCAGCAGCCCAGGGTCAGAGACCCAGTACTTC. Translated, it gives CASSPGSETQYF.

The chain carries TRBV28 and TRBJ1-5; D not certain. The germline V gene has CDR1 MDHEN and CDR2 SYDVKM. V was clipped by 2 bases and J by 6 bases, with 14 bases between them. The CDR3 consists of 15 residues. The DNA of the CDR3 is TGTGCCAGCAGTTTAGATGTGACGGGTTTTCAGCCCCAGCATTTT. It encodes CASSLDVTGFQPQHF. Looking up the rest from reference TRBV28 and TRBJ1-5 gives the full variable domain: DVKVTQSSRYLVKRTGEKVFLECVQDMDHENMFWYRQDPGLGLRLIYFSYDVKMKEKGDIPEGYSVSREKKERFSLILESASTNQTSMYLCASSLDVTGFQPQHFGDGTRLSIL.

This clone was recorded only once. The rearrangement links TRBV28 to TRBJ2-3; 7 bases line up with TRBD1. The J segment lost 4 bases and the V segment lost 5 bases, leaving 12 bases of the junction unmatched. The CDR3 sequence is 16 residues long. Germline CDR1 and CDR2: MDHEN and SYDVKM. CDR3: CASSPYERGLADTQYF. As DNA, the CDR3 is TGTGCCAGCAGTCCCTATGAGAGGGGGCTCGCAGATACGCAGTATTTT.

V usage is TRBV6-6 and J usage is TRBJ2-7; D is unresolved. The germline V gene encodes CDR1 MNHNY and CDR2 SVGAGI (reference sequence). The CDR3 extends over 15 amino acids. V lost 4 bases, J lost 0 bases, and 13 bases lay in between. CDR3 residues: CASSFYSSSSYEQYF. For the CDR3, the DNA is TGTGCCAGCAGTTTTTATTCCTCCAGCTCCTACGAGCAGTACTTC.

The chain is built from TRBV5-1 and TRBJ1-1; TRBD1 matches at 8 bases. Germline V gene data show CDR1 as SGHRS and CDR2 as YFSETQ. The CDR3 has 15 amino acids. V lost 2 bases and J lost 4; bases outside the gene matches: 7. CDR3 sequence: CASSFGTGWVTEAFF. The CDR3 DNA follows: TGCGCCAGCAGCTTCGGGACAGGCTGGGTCACTGAAGCTTTCTTT. Full variable domain (missing parts from reference TRBV5-1 and TRBJ1-1): KAGVTQTPRYLIKTRGQQVTLSCSPISGHRSVSWYQQTPGQGLQFLFEYFSETQRNKGNFPGRFSGRQFSNSRSEMNVSTLELGDSALYLCASSFGTGWVTEAFFGQGTRLTVV.

Only one count was recorded for this clone. This chain links TRBV5-4 with TRBJ2-7, with 15 bases lining up with TRBD2. From germline, CDR1 is SGHNT and CDR2 YYREEE (reference sequence). CDR3 size: 18 residues. V dropped 4 bases and J dropped 1; count of bases not matched to a gene: 9. CDR3 DNA: TGTGCCAGCAGCGCGGGGATGGGACTAGCGGGAGGTTCCTACGAGCAGTACTTC. Amino acid sequence: CASSAGMGLAGGSYEQYF.

This clone was observed a single time. This CDR3 is CASSQDAGGALYEQYF. Written as DNA, the CDR3 is TGTGCCAGCAGCCAAGATGCGGGGGGGGCCCTATACGAGCAGTACTTC. The chain employs TRBV3-1 (or the pseudogene TRBV3-2) and TRBJ2-7; the match to TRBD2 covers 9 bases. J was trimmed by 4 bases and V by 0 bases; bases with no gene match: 7. CDR3 length: 16 amino acids. CDR1 is LGHDT and CDR2 is YNNKEL in the germline V gene (reference sequence).

V is TRBV5-4 and J is TRBJ1-4; 8 bases align to TRBD1. The CDR3 runs to 14 residues. Unmatched junction bases numbered 4, after V lost 4 bases and J lost 5 bases. From germline, CDR1 is SGHNT and CDR2 YYREEE (reference sequence). The CDR3 loop reads CASSTDRVNEKLFF. CDR3 bases: TGTGCCAGCAGCACGGACAGGGTAAATGAAAAACTGTTTTTT.

The rearrangement uses TRBV9 and TRBJ2-1; D is possibly TRBD1 (6 bases). The germline V gene has CDR1 SGDLS and CDR2 YYNGEE. The CDR3 has 17 amino acids. Trimming took 1 base from V and 0 from J, leaving 14 bases between them. DNA of the CDR3: TGTGCCAGCAGCGTACCCCTCGGGGACACCTCCTACAATGAGCAGTTCTTC. It is translated as CASSVPLGDTSYNEQFF.

This rearrangement joins TRBV5-1 to TRBJ2-7; TRBD2 agrees at 10 bases. This CDR3 is built from 14 residues. Germline V gives CDR1 SGHRS, CDR2 YFSETQ. V gave up 9 bases and J gave up 1 base; unmatched junction bases: 7. The CDR3 here is CATKLAGPSYEQYF. CDR3 nucleotide sequence: TGCGCCACCAAACTAGCGGGGCCATCCTACGAGCAGTACTTC.

This rearrangement joins TRBV7-9 to TRBJ1-5; 9 bases line up with TRBD1. This CDR3 is built from 15 residues. The V gene end was trimmed by 6 bases and the J gene end by 5 bases; junction bases not matched to a gene: 8. CDR1 SEHNR and CDR2 FQNEAQ come from the germline V gene (reference sequence). The CDR3 DNA sequence: TGTGCCAGCAGACTTACAGGGGGCGGGGATCAGCCCCAGCATTTT. This gives the protein CASRLTGGGDQPQHF. The full variable domain, rest sourced from reference TRBV7-9 and TRBJ1-5, is DTGVSQNPRHKITKRGQNVTFRCDPISEHNRLYWYRQTLGQGPEFLTYFQNEAQLEKSRLLSDRFSAERPKGSFSTLEIQRTEQGDSAMYLCASRLTGGGDQPQHFGDGTRLSIL.